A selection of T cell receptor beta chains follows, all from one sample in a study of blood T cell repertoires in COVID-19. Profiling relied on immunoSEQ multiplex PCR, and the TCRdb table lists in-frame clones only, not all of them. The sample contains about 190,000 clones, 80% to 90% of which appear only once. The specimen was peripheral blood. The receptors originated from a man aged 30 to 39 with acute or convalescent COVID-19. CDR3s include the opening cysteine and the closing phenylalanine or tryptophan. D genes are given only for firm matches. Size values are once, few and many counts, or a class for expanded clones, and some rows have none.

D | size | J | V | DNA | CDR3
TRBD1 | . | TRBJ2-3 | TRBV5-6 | TGTGCCAGCAGCAGGACCGGGACAGGGAACGCGGATACGCAGTATTTT | CASSRTGTGNADTQYF
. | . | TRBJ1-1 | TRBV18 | TGTGCCAGCTCACCTTCCAGGACTGAAGCTTTCTTT | CASSPSRTEAFF
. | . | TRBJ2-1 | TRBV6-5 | TGTGCCAGCAGTAAACTAGCCAGCTCCTACAATGAGCAGTTCTTC | CASSKLASSYNEQFF
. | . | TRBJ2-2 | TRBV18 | TGTGCCAGCTCTCAACGGCTGACTTCATTGGACACCGGGGAGCTGTTTTTT | CASSQRLTSLDTGELFF
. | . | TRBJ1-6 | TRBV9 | TGTGCCAGCAGCGTCACCCGCGAGGAATCACCCCTCCACTTT | CASSVTREESPLHF
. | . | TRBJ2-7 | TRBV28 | TGTGCCAGCAGTTCTGCGAGCGGATACTCCTACGAGCAGTACTTC | CASSSASGYSYEQYF
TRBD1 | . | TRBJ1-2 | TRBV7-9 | TGTGCCAGCAGCTTTCAGACAGGGGGCGCAGACTATGGCTACACCTTC | CASSFQTGGADYGYTF
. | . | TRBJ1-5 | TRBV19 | TGTGCCAGCACGAGGACAGAAAATCAGCCCCAGCATTTT | CASTRTENQPQHF
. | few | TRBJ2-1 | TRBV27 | TGTGCCAGCAGTCCTTCACGACAGTTTGAGCAGTTCTTC | CASSPSRQFEQFF
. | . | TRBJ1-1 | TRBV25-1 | TGTGCCAGCAGTGAAGGTGCGGGAACTGAAGCTTTCTTT | CASSEGAGTEAFF
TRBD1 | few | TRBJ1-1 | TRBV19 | TGTGCCAGTACGACAGGGGGCTTGAACACTGAAGCTTTCTTT | CASTTGGLNTEAFF
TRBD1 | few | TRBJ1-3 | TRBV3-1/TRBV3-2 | TGTGCCAGCAGCCACAACAGGGGCGCTGGAAACACCATATATTTT | CASSHNRGAGNTIYF
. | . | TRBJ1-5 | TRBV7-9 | TGTGCCAGCAGCCGTCACAGTCAGCCCCAGCATTTT | CASSRHSQPQHF
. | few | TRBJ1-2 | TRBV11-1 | TGTGCCAGCAGCCCAACCAGGACAGCGGGCTACACCTTC | CASSPTRTAGYTF
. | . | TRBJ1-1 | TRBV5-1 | TGCGCCAGCAGCTTCGGTTTGAATGGGTTTCGGGACATGAACACTGAAGCTTTCTTT | CASSFGLNGFRDMNTEAFF
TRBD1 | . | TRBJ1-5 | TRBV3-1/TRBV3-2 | TGTGCCAGCAGCCCCAGGGACAGTGGGGACAATCAGCCCCAGCATTTT | CASSPRDSGDNQPQHF
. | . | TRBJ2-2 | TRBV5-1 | TGCGCCAGCAGCTTGGGGGCGGGCACCGGGGAGCTGTTTTTT | CASSLGAGTGELFF
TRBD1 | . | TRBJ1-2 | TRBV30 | TGTGCCTGGCGTGGGACAGGGGTTAACTATGGCTACACCTTC | CAWRGTGVNYGYTF
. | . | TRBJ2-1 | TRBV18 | TGTGCCAGCTCACCACAGTGGGACACGTCTTCGCAGTTCTTC | CASSPQWDTSSQFF
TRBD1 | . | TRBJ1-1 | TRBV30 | TGTGCCTGGAGGCAGACAGGGGACACTGAAGCTTTCTTT | CAWRQTGDTEAFF
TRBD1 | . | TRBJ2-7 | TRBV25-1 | TGTGCCAGCAGTGTGGCAGGGGGCTACGAGCAGTACTTC | CASSVAGGYEQYF
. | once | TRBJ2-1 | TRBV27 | TGTGCCAGCAGTGCCTATAGCAACTACAATGAGCAGTTCTTC | CASSAYSNYNEQFF
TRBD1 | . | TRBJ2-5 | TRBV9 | TGTGCCAGCAGCAAAAATACGGGACAGGGAGTGTACCAAGAGACCCAGTACTTC | CASSKNTGQGVYQETQYF
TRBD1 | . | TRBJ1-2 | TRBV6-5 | TGTGCCAGCAGACAGGGGGGTAACAACTATGGCTACACCTTC | CASRQGGNNYGYTF
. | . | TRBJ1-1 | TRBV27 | TGTGCCAGCAGTTTAATTCCGGCAGGGCGTATGAACACTGAAGCTTTCTTT | CASSLIPAGRMNTEAFF
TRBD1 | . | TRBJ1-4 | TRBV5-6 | TGTGCCAGCAGCTTTAGGGACAGGGCTAATGAAAAACTGTTTTTT | CASSFRDRANEKLFF
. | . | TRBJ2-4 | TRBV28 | TGTGCCAGCAGTTTTGAGGACAAACTAGCCAAAAACATTCAGTACTTC | CASSFEDKLAKNIQYF
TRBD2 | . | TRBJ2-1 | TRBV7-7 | TGTGCTAGCAGCCCAGCGGGAGGGATAGGAAATGAGCAGTTCTTC | CASSPAGGIGNEQFF
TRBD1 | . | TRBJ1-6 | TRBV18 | TGTGCCAGCTCACCTGACAGGGGGCCATCACCCCTCCACTTT | CASSPDRGPSPLHF
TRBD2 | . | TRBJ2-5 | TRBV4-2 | TGTGCCAGCAGCCCGGGACTAGCGGCTGAAGAGACCCAGTACTTC | CASSPGLAAEETQYF
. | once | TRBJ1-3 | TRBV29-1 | TGCAGCGTTGAATTCCGGGGGGCAGCTGGAAACACCATATATTTT | CSVEFRGAAGNTIYF
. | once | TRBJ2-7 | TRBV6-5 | TGTGCCAGCAGATCCGACACCCCGTCCTACGAGCAGTACTTC | CASRSDTPSYEQYF
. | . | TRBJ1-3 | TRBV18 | TGTGCCAGCTCACCACTGGACTTCTCTGGAAACACCATATATTTT | CASSPLDFSGNTIYF
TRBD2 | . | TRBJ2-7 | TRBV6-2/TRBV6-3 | TGTGCCAGCAGTTATAGACTAGCGGGATTGGTTATCTCCTACGAGCAGTACTTC | CASSYRLAGLVISYEQYF
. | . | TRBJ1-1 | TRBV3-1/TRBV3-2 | TGTGCCAGCAGCCGAGGGATTGGAAACACTGAAGCTTTCTTT | CASSRGIGNTEAFF
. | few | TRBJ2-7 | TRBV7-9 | TGTGCCAGCAGCCGCGAGTCCCAAAGCTACGAGCAGTACTTC | CASSRESQSYEQYF
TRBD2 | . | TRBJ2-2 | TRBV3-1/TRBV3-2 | TGTGCCAGCAGACTAGCGGGAGGCACCGGGGAGCTGTTTTTT | CASRLAGGTGELFF
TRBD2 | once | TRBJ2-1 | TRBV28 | TGTGCCAGCAGTCCTCGACTAGCGGGAGCTTTCTACTACAATGAGCAGTTCTTC | CASSPRLAGAFYYNEQFF
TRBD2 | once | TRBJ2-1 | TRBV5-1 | TGCGCCAGCAGCCATTCCGCTAGCGGCTCCTACAATGAGCAGTTCTTC | CASSHSASGSYNEQFF
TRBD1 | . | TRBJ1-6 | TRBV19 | TGTGCCAGTACCCCCCAGGGGGTCAATTCACCCCTCCACTTT | CASTPQGVNSPLHF
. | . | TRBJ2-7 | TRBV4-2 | TGTGCCAGCAGCCAAGTCGGCGGGACGACCTACGAGCAGTACTTC | CASSQVGGTTYEQYF
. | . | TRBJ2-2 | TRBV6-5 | TGTGCCAGCAGGCAGGGGACCACCGGGGAGCTGTTTTTT | CASRQGTTGELFF
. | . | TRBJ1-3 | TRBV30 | TGTGCCTGGAGAAGCGGTAGTAACTCTGGAAACACCATATATTTT | CAWRSGSNSGNTIYF